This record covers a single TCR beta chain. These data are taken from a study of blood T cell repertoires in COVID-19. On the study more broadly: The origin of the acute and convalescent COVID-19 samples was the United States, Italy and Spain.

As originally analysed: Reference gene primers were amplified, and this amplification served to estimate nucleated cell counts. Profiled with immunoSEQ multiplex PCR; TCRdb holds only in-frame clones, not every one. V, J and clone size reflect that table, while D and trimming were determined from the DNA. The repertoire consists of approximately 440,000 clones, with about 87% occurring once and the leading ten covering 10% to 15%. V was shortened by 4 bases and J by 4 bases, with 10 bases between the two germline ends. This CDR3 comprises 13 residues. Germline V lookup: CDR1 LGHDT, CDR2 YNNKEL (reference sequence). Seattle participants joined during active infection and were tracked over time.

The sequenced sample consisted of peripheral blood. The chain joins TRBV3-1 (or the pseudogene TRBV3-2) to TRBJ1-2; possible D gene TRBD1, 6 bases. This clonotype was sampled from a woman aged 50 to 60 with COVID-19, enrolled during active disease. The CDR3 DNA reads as TGTGCCAGCAGCCCCGGGACACTCTATGGCTACACCTTC. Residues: CASSPGTLYGYTF.